This record looks at one T cell receptor beta chain sequence and its context. The antigen is undetermined. The data stem from a study of early T cells in non-severe SARS-CoV-2 infection. Overall study context: It was bulk RNA from unsorted whole blood that was sequenced, and the chains were unpaired.

Researchers tagged individual cDNA molecules with unique molecular identifiers. Each CDR3 protein gets one entry after TCRdb re-called the 5' RACE reads with MiXCR. The table shows 75,000 to 90,000 distinct CDR3 sequences, with about 13% occurring only once. Overall study results and limits: A preference for anti-spike CD8 responses marked VDJdb matching, which missed private and CD4 specificities.

V lost 8 bases to trimming and J lost 2 bases, with 11 bases between them. Germline-derived CDR1 and CDR2 are WSHSY and SAAADI. The CDR3 is 13 residues long. The rearrangement links TRBV10-2 to TRBJ2-3; D ambiguous. The clonotype was recovered from an adult who was a healthcare worker with PCR-confirmed SARS-CoV-2 infection or an uninfected control (not recorded which). Sequencing used whole blood. This chain's CDR3 is CASAGAPTDTQYF. The CDR3 DNA follows: TGCGCCAGCGCAGGAGCGCCCACAGATACGCAGTATTTT.